One sample yielded the 25 T cell receptor beta chains listed below, sequenced in a study of blood T cell repertoires in COVID-19. Profiled with immunoSEQ multiplex PCR; TCRdb holds only in-frame clones, not every one. The repertoire consists of some 150,000 clones, with around 81% occurring once and the leading ten covering 6.2%. Source material: PBMCs or T cells enriched from blood (not recorded which). The receptors come from a woman in her thirties or forties who had recovered from COVID-19.

This sequence joins TRBV5-4 and TRBJ1-1, with a possible D match to TRBD1 (6 bases). CDR1 is SGHNT and CDR2 is YYREEE in the germline V gene (reference sequence). V was cut by 5 bases and J by 1 base, with 12 bases left in between. This CDR3 has 14 amino acids. CDR3 nucleotides: TGTGCCAGCAGTCGGGACACCTCGAACACTGAAGCTTTCTTT. This sequence encodes CASSRDTSNTEAFF.

The J gene is TRBJ2-1, the V gene TRBV27; D possibly corresponds to TRBD2 (6 bases). Germline assignment: CDR1 MNHEY and CDR2 SMNVEV (reference sequence). Trimming removed 2 bases from V and 7 bases from J, with 12 bases in between. The CDR3 loop spans 14 amino acids. The CDR3: CASSLTGLANEQFF. The CDR3 DNA follows: TGTGCCAGCAGTTTAACGGGTCTAGCGAATGAGCAGTTCTTC.

This chain links TRBV1 with TRBJ2-1; TRBD2 is the table's D call and was not checked against the DNA. TRBV1 is assigned pseudogene status. The CDR3 loop spans 18 amino acids. DNA for the CDR3: TGCACCAGCAGCCAACTCCCGGGACTAGTTGGGCCCTACAATGAGCAGTTCTTC. It encodes CTSSQLPGLVGPYNEQFF.

The chain is built from TRBV19 and TRBJ1-1, with 7 positions matching TRBD1. Germline loops: CDR1 LNHDA, CDR2 SQIVND (reference sequence). The trim removed 2 bases at V and 1 base at J, leaving 1 base unmatched. This CDR3 comprises 14 residues. The CDR3 coding sequence is TGTGCCAGTAGTATAACAGGGGCGAACACTGAAGCTTTCTTT. Amino acid sequence: CASSITGANTEAFF.

This chain joins TRBV20-1 and TRBJ2-1; 13 bases match TRBD2. Looked up from germline, CDR1 is DFQATT and CDR2 is SNEGSKA (reference sequence). Trimming cost V 3 bases and J 6 bases; bases outside gene matches: 8. This CDR3 is built from 16 residues. Here the CDR3 reads CSASGLAGDLGNEQFF. CDR3 coding DNA: TGCAGTGCTAGTGGACTAGCGGGGGACCTTGGCAATGAGCAGTTCTTC.

This rearrangement joins TRBV2 to TRBJ1-2; tentative D call: TRBD1 (6 bases). The V end was cut by 5 bases, the J end by 4 bases, with 17 bases between. Germline loops: CDR1 SNHLY, CDR2 FYNNEI. The CDR3 runs 15 residues. CDR3 bases: TGTGCCAGCAGTCTACAGGGTGGGTCTACCTATGGCTACACCTTC. Its translation is CASSLQGGSTYGYTF.

This clone was picked up one time. The V call is TRBV5-1, the J call TRBJ2-1, with 13 bases fitting TRBD2. The CDR3 is 16 residues long. V dropped 4 bases and J dropped 6; count of bases not matched to a gene: 7. Germline values: CDR1 SGHRS, CDR2 YFSETQ. CDR3 nucleotide sequence: TGCGCCAGCAGCCCTAGGAGGACTAGCGGGAGCAATGAGCAGTTCTTC. Protein sequence: CASSPRRTSGSNEQFF.

The chain carries TRBV18 and TRBJ2-1; 8 nucleotides line up with TRBD1. The CDR3 length is 16 residues. Germline CDR1 and CDR2: KGHSH and LQKENI. Germline trimming cut 3 bases from V and 0 bases from J; bases unmatched to any gene: 4. The CDR3 protein is CASSPRDRSSYNEQFF. CDR3 DNA sequence: TGTGCCAGCTCACCTCGGGACAGGAGCTCCTACAATGAGCAGTTCTTC.

J is TRBJ2-3 and V is TRBV7-3; TRBD2 is a possible D gene (5 bases). Per the germline V gene, CDR1 is SGHTA and CDR2 is FQGTGA. The CDR3 spans 14 residues. V lost 4 bases, J lost 0 bases, and 8 bases lay in between. CDR3 DNA: TGTGCCAGCAGCTCCCGGACTAGCACAGATACGCAGTATTTT. This sequence encodes CASSSRTSTDTQYF.

The V call is TRBV9, the J call TRBJ2-5, with TRBD1 matching over 9 bases. Per the germline V gene, CDR1 is SGDLS and CDR2 is YYNGEE. J gave up 4 bases and V 3 bases, and 10 bases lay outside the gene matches. This CDR3 region has 16 residues. CDR3 residues: CASSAGQGKGAETQYF. The CDR3 nucleotides are TGTGCCAGCAGCGCCGGACAGGGGAAAGGTGCAGAGACCCAGTACTTC.

The chain employs TRBV5-6 and TRBJ2-1, with D possibly TRBD2 on 5 matching bases. The length of the CDR3 is 15 residues. Germline CDR1 SGHDT, CDR2 YYEEEE. The V and J ends lost 0 bases and 4 bases respectively, with 11 bases between them. The CDR3 nucleotides are TGTGCCAGCAGCTTGGGGGTAGCGCAATACAATGAGCAGTTCTTC. The encoded protein is CASSLGVAQYNEQFF.

The chain has TRBV12-5 and TRBJ2-7, with 12 bases that match TRBD2. The V and J ends lost 0 bases and 0 bases, in that order; junction bases with no gene match: 3. CDR1 is LGHNT, CDR2 FRNRAP, per germline. This CDR3 contains 17 residues. The CDR3 nucleotides are TGTGCTAGTGGTTTGGTCCCGACTAGCGGGAGCTCCTACGAGCAGTACTTC. Amino acids: CASGLVPTSGSSYEQYF.

This chain uses TRBV2 with TRBJ1-1, with a weak D call TRBD1 (6 bases). Germline CDR1 reads SNHLY; CDR2 reads FYNNEI. V lost 5 bases to trimming and J lost 9 bases, with 13 bases between them. CDR3 length: 12 amino acids. CDR3 in amino acids: CASSQQGAQAFF. In DNA form, the CDR3 reads TGTGCCAGCAGTCAACAGGGAGCCCAAGCTTTCTTT.

This clone was picked up one time. The V call is TRBV21-1, the J call TRBJ2-2; TRBD1, the table's D call, lacks a check against the DNA. TRBV21-1 corresponds to a pseudogene. This CDR3 is 19 amino acids long. The CDR3 is CASRARVRWGQYLTGELFF. CDR3 sequence (DNA): TGTGCCAGCAGAGCAAGGGTTCGTTGGGGACAGTATCTCACCGGGGAGCTGTTTTTT.

CDR3 region: CASSPEGGASGNTIYF. CDR3 coding DNA: TGTGCCAGCAGCCCCGAGGGGGGGGCCTCTGGAAACACCATATATTTT. The chain employs TRBV9 and TRBJ1-3; D perhaps matches TRBD1 (6 bases). The CDR3 runs 16 residues. The V end was cut by 4 bases, the J end by 0 bases, with 14 bases between. Looked up from germline, CDR1 is SGDLS and CDR2 is YYNGEE. Together with reference TRBV9 and TRBJ1-3, the CDR3 gives the full variable domain: DSGVTQTPKHLITATGQRVTLRCSPRSGDLSVYWYQQSLDQGLQFLIQYYNGEERAKGNILERFSAQQFPDLHSELNLSSLELGDSALYFCASSPEGGASGNTIYFGEGSWLTVV.

The chain joins TRBV27 to TRBJ2-7; TRBD2 agrees at 8 bases. V shed 7 bases and J 4 bases; nucleotides not matched to a gene: 12. This CDR3 comprises 15 residues. The germline V gene has CDR1 MNHEY and CDR2 SMNVEV (reference sequence). The CDR3 here is CASTNVGGAAYEQYF. The CDR3 region has the DNA TGTGCCAGCACCAACGTCGGGGGGGCCGCGTACGAGCAGTACTTC.

The chain joins TRBV9 to TRBJ1-2; 9 nucleotides align to TRBD1. Germline V lookup: CDR1 SGDLS, CDR2 YYNGEE. The CDR3 length is 19 residues. J gave up 3 bases and V 0 bases, and 15 bases lay outside the gene matches. The CDR3 bases are TGTGCCAGCAGCGTAGCGTTTAGGACAGGGGTTGGGGTATACTATGGCTACACCTTC. As protein: CASSVAFRTGVGVYYGYTF.

This clone was detected once. The V and J genes are TRBV7-9 and TRBJ2-3; 10 bases agree with TRBD1. CDR3 length: 18 residues. After removal of 3 bases from V and 1 base from J, the junction contained 10 bases not matched to a gene. Germline values: CDR1 SEHNR, CDR2 FQNEAQ (reference sequence). The CDR3 spells CASSFPGQGRTRTDTQYF. CDR3 DNA sequence: TGTGCCAGCAGCTTTCCGGGACAGGGGCGCACACGCACAGATACGCAGTATTTT.

This clone was seen just once. This chain connects TRBV5-1 to TRBJ1-4; 7 nucleotides line up with TRBD1. Germline CDR1 is SGHRS and CDR2 is YFSETQ. CDR3 length: 15 residues. The V segment lost 4 bases and the J segment 5 bases; nucleotides outside the gene matches: 8. CDR3: CASSQGDRQNEKLFF. Here the CDR3 DNA reads TGCGCCAGCAGCCAGGGGGACAGACAGAATGAAAAACTGTTTTTT.

The gene calls are TRBV10-3 and TRBJ1-1; D is perhaps TRBD1 (5 bases). CDR3 length equals 12 residues. V gave up 8 bases and J gave up 5 bases, with 12 bases separating them. Per germline, CDR1 ENHRY and CDR2 SYGVKD. The CDR3 DNA follows: TGTGCCATCGGGGGAGGAGGGACTGAAGCTTTCTTT. This codes for CAIGGGGTEAFF.

This clone has only a few counts. The rearrangement uses TRBV5-1 and TRBJ2-1; D not certain. V lost 0 bases to trimming and J lost 5 bases, with 9 bases between them. The CDR3 is 14 amino acids. Germline CDR1 reads SGHRS; CDR2 reads YFSETQ. Written as DNA, the CDR3 is TGCGCCAGCAGCTTGGGGCGGATCGACAATGAGCAGTTCTTC. This translates into CASSLGRIDNEQFF.

This rearrangement joins TRBV5-6 to TRBJ2-3, with D possibly matching TRBD1 (5 bases). Germline V CDR1 and CDR2: SGHDT, YYEEEE. The V end lost 6 bases, the J end lost 3 bases, and 8 bases lay between the germline ends. The CDR3 extends over 12 amino acids. The CDR3 protein is CASNSGTDTQYF. CDR3 DNA: TGTGCCAGCAACTCAGGGACAGATACGCAGTATTTT.

V gene TRBV5-1 combines with J gene TRBJ1-1, with no clear D. The germline V gene encodes CDR1 SGHRS and CDR2 YFSETQ. The CDR3 has 15 amino acids. V was trimmed by 4 bases and J by 4 bases, leaving 17 bases between them. The CDR3 nucleotides read TGCGCCAGCAGCGTAGAGCCCGGGAGGTTCACTGAAGCTTTCTTT. Its protein is CASSVEPGRFTEAFF.

As for this clone: The sample holds other DNA sequences that translate to the same CDR3. This chain joins TRBV3-1 (or the pseudogene TRBV3-2) and TRBJ2-1; 11 bases match TRBD2. The CDR3 is made up of 15 amino acids. V lost 4 bases, J lost 4 bases, and 3 bases stayed unmatched. Germline assignment: CDR1 LGHDT and CDR2 YNNKEL (reference sequence). The CDR3 nucleotides read TGTGCCAGCAGCCCCGGGACTAGCGGTTACAATGAGCAGTTCTTC. This translates into CASSPGTSGYNEQFF.

The rearrangement links TRBV11-2 to TRBJ2-1; TRBD2 matches at 7 bases. Looked up from germline, CDR1 is SGHAT and CDR2 is FQNNGV. The V segment lost 0 bases and the J segment 5 bases; nucleotides outside the gene matches: 10. The CDR3 length is 17 residues. The CDR3 bases are TGTGCCAGCAGCTTAGATCTGGGAGCGGGGTCGGACAATGAGCAGTTCTTC. It encodes CASSLDLGAGSDNEQFF.